This TCR beta chain comes out of a study of metastatic and nonmetastatic thyroid tumors. Study details: Patients with malignant and benign thyroid disease provided blood and tumor or nodule tissue, whose repertoires were compared.

TCRdb re-called the PCR reads via MiXCR. The sample includes roughly 5,400 clones, about 29% of them seen just once. Germline CDR1 is MNHEY and CDR2 is SVGEGT. CDR3 length: 14 amino acids. Losses at the gene ends were 7 bases for V and 5 bases for J; bases not matched to a gene: 8. No patient received treatment before thyroid surgery. The sequencing input was adjacent normal tissue. The receptor was derived from a female donor with papillary thyroid cancer or a benign thyroid nodule (not recorded which). Some clones in this sample may be carry-over from other donors' samples. The rearrangement links TRBV6-2 or TRBV6-3 to TRBJ2-5, with 9 bases identical to TRBD1. This CDR3 reads CASNEQGARETQYF. The DNA for the CDR3 is TGTGCCAGCAATGAACAGGGGGCGCGGGAGACCCAGTACTTC.